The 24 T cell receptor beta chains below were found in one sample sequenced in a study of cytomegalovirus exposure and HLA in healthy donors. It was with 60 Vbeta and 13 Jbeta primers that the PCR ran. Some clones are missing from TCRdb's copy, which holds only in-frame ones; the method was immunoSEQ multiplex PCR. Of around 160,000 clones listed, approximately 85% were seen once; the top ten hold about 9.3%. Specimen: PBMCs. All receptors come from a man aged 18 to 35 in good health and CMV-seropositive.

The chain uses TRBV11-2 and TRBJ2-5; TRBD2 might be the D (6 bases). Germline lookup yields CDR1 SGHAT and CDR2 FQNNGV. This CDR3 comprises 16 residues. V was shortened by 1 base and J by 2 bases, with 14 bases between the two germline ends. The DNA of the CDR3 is TGTGCCAGCAGCTTAGTGGGCGGGACCCCTCAAGAGACCCAGTACTTC. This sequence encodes CASSLVGGTPQETQYF.

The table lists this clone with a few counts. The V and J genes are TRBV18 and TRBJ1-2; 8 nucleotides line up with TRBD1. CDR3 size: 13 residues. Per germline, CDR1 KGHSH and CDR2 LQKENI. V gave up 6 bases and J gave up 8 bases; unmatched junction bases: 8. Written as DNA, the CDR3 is TGTGCCAGCTCCCAGCAGGGGGCGCAGGGCTACACCTTC. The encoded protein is CASSQQGAQGYTF. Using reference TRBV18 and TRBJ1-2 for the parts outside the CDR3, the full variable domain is NAGVMQNPRHLVRRRGQEARLRCSPMKGHSHVYWYRQLPEEGLKFMVYLQKENIIDESGMPKERFSAEFPKEGPSILRIQQVVRGDSAAYFCASSQQGAQGYTFGSGTRLTVV.

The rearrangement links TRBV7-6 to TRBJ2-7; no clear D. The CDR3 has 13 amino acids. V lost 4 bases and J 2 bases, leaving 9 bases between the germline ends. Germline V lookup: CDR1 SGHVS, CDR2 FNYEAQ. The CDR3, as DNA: TGTGCCAGCAGCTCCACAGCCACCTACGAGCAGTACTTC. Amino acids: CASSSTATYEQYF.

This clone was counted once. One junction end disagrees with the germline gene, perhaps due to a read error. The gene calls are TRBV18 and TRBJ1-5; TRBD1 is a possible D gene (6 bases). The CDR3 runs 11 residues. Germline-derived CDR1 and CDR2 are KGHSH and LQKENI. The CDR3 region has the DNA TGTGCCAGCTCACCCGGACAGCACCAGCATTTT. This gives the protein CASSPGQHQHF. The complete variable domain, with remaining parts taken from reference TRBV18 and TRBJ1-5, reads NAGVMQNPRHLVRRRGQEARLRCSPMKGHSHVYWYRQLPEEGLKFMVYLQKENIIDESGMPKERFSAEFPKEGPSILRIQQVVRGDSAAYFCASSPGQHQHFGDGTRLSIL.

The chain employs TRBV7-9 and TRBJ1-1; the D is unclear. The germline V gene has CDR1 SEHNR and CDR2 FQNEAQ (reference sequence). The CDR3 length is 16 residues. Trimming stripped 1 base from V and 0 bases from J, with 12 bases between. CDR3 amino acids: CASSLGQNPMNTEAFF. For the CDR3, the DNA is TGTGCCAGCAGCTTAGGACAAAATCCGATGAACACTGAAGCTTTCTTT.

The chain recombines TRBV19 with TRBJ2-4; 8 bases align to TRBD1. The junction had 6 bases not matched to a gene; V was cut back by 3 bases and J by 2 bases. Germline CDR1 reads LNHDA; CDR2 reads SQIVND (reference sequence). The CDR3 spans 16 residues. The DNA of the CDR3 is TGTGCCAGTAGTATTTGGGGGACAGGATCCAAAAACATTCAGTACTTC. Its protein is CASSIWGTGSKNIQYF. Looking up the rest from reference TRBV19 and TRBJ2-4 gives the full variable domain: DGGITQSPKYLFRKEGQNVTLSCEQNLNHDAMYWYRQDPGQGLRLIYYSQIVNDFQKGDIAEGYSVSREKKESFPLTVTSAQKNPTAFYLCASSIWGTGSKNIQYFGAGTRLSVL.

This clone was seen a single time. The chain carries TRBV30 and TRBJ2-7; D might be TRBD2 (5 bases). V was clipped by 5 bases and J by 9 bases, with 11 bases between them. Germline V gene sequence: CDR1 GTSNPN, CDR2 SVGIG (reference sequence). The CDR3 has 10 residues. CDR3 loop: CAWGGPGQYF. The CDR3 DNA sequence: TGTGCCTGGGGAGGACCGGGGCAGTACTTC.

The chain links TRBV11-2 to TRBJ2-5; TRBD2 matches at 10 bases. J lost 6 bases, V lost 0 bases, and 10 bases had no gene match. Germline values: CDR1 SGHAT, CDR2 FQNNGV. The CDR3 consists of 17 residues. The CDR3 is CASSLDWLAGVWKTQYF. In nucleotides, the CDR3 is TGTGCCAGCAGCTTAGATTGGCTAGCGGGGGTCTGGAAGACCCAGTACTTC.

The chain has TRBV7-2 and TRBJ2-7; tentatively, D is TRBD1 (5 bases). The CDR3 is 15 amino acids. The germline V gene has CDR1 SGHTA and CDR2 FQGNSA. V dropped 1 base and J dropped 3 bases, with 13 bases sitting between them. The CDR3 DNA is TGTGCCAGCAGCTTAGTGGCAGGGAACTTCTACGAGCAGTACTTC. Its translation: CASSLVAGNFYEQYF.

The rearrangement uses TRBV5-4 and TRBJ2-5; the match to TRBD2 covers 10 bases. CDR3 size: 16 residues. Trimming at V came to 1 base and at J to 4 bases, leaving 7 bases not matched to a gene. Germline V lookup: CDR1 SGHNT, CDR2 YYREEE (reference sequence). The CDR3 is CASSLSQRGGVETQYF. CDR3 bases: TGTGCCAGCAGCTTGTCCCAGCGGGGGGGTGTAGAGACCCAGTACTTC.

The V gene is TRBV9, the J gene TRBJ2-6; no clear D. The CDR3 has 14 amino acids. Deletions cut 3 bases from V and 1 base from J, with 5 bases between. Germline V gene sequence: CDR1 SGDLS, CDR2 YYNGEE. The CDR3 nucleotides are TGTGCCAGCAGCGACGGGTCTGGGGCCAACGTCCTGACTTTC. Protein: CASSDGSGANVLTF.

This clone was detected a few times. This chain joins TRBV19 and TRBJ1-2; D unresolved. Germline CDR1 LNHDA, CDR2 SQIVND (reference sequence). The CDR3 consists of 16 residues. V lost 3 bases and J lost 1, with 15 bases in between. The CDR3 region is CASSMSFMRINYGYTF. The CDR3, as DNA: TGTGCCAGTAGTATGAGCTTTATGCGGATTAACTATGGCTACACCTTC.

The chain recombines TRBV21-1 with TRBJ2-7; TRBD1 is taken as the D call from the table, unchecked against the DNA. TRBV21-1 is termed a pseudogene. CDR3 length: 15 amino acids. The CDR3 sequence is CASSTLGTGYYEQYF. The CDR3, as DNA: TGTGCCAGCAGCACTTTGGGGACAGGGTACTACGAGCAGTACTTC.

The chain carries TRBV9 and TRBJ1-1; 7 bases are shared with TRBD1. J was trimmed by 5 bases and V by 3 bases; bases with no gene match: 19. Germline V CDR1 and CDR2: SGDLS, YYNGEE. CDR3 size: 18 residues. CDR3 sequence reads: CASSGSVSEGARGTEAFF. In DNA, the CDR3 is TGTGCCAGCAGCGGATCCGTATCAGAGGGGGCGCGAGGAACTGAAGCTTTCTTT.

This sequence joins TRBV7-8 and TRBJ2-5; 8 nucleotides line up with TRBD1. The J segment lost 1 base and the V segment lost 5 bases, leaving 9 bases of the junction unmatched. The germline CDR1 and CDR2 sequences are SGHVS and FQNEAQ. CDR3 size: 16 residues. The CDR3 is CASSPRQGKGQETQYF. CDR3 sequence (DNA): TGTGCCAGCAGCCCACGACAGGGGAAGGGCCAAGAGACCCAGTACTTC.

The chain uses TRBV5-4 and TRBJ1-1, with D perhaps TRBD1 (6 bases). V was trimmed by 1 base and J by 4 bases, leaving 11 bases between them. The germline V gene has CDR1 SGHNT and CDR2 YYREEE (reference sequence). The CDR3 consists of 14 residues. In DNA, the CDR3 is TGTGCCAGCAGCTTGACAGGGACGAGCACTGAAGCTTTCTTT. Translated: CASSLTGTSTEAFF.

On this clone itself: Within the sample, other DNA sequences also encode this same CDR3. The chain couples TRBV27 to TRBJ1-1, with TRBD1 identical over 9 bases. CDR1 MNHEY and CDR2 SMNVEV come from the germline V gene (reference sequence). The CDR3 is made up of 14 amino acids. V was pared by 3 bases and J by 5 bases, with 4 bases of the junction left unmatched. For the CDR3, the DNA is TGTGCCAGCAGTTTCACAGGGGGCCGGACTGAAGCTTTCTTT. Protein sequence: CASSFTGGRTEAFF.

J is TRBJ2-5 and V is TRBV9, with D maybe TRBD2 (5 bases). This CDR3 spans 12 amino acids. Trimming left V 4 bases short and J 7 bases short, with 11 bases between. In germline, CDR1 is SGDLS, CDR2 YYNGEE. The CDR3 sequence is CASSPKSGTQYF. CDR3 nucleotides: TGTGCCAGCAGCCCGAAGAGCGGGACCCAGTACTTC. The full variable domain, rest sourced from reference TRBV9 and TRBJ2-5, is DSGVTQTPKHLITATGQRVTLRCSPRSGDLSVYWYQQSLDQGLQFLIQYYNGEERAKGNILERFSAQQFPDLHSELNLSSLELGDSALYFCASSPKSGTQYFGPGTRLLVL.

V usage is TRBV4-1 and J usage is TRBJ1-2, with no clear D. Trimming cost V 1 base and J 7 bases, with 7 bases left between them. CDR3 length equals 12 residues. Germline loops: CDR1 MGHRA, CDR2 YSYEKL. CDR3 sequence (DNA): TGCGCCAGCAGCCAAGCCGGGAGTGGCTACACCTTC. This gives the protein CASSQAGSGYTF.

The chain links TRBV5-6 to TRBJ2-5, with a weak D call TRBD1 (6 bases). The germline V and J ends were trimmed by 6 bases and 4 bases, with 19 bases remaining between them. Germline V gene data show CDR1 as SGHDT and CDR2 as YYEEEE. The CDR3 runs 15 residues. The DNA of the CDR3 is TGTGCCAGCACCCCACCGGGACACCTGCTAGAGACCCAGTACTTC. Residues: CASTPPGHLLETQYF.

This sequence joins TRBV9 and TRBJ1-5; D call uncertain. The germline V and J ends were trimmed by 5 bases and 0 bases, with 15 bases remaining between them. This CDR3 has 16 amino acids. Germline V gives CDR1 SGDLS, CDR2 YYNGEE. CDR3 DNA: TGTGCCAGCAGTGAATTCCCGGGGTATAGCAATCAGCCCCAGCATTTT. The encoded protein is CASSEFPGYSNQPQHF.

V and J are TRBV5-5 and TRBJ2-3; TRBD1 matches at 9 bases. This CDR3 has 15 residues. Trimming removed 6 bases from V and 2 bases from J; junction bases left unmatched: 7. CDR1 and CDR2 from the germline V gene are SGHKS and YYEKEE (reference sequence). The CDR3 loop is CASNFGQGLTDTQYF. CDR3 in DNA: TGTGCCAGCAACTTCGGACAGGGGCTCACAGATACGCAGTATTTT.

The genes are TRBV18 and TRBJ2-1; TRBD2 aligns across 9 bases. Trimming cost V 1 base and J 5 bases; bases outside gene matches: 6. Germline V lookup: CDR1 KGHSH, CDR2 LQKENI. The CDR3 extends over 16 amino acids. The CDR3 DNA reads TGTGCCAGCTCACCACTCCCGGCGGGGGGGCACAATGAGCAGTTCTTC. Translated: CASSPLPAGGHNEQFF.

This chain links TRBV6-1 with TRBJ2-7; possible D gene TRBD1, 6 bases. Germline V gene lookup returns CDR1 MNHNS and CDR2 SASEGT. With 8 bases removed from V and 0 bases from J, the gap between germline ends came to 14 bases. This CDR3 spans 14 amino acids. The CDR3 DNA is TGTGCCAGCGGTCCCAGGGGCGGCTCCTACGAGCAGTACTTC. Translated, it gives CASGPRGGSYEQYF.